This record concerns one T cell receptor (beta chain) sequence. This sample was taken from a study of T-cell memory formation after mild COVID-19. TCRdb called the 5' RACE reads again in MiXCR, with one record for every CDR3 protein. This sample carries over 450,000 distinct CDR3 sequences, around 21% of them seen once, and the ten largest clones take around 12%. The germline V gene encodes CDR1 MNHEY and CDR2 SVGAGI. This CDR3 is built from 13 residues. The V and J ends lost 6 bases and 11 bases, in that order; junction bases with no gene match: 6. The TCR was taken from an adult woman who had mild COVID-19 (a few samples of this study predate the infection). Cell type and time point are not known. J is TRBJ1-6 and V is TRBV6-5; 8 nucleotides line up with TRBD1. The sample taken for sequencing was PBMCs or a T cell subset sorted from them (not recorded which). In DNA form, the CDR3 reads TGTGCCAGCAGCCTACAGGGGGTACCACCCCTCCACTTT. This sequence encodes CASSLQGVPPLHF.